Listed below are T cell receptor beta chains from one sample, sequenced in a study of early stage breast cancer tumors. The repertoire was sequenced with immunoSEQ multiplex PCR; TCRdb's copy has only in-frame clones and lacks some. The sample has approximately 70,000 clones; around 80% are singletons. Sequencing was carried out using blood. These receptors all stem from a person in their 40s with breast cancer. The conserved cysteine and the conserved F or W are not part of the CDR3 here. The listing skips clone size in some rows; elsewhere it reads once, few, many or a size class.

cdr3_length: 13
v_call: TRBV27
clone_size: NA
cdr3_aa: ASSLGRASTDTQY

cdr3_length: 14
v_call: TRBV5-1
clone_size: NA
cdr3_aa: ASSLVGTSSYNEQF

cdr3_length: 13
v_call: TRBV5-5
clone_size: NA
cdr3_aa: ASSYDRDATYEQY

cdr3_length: 12
v_call: TRBV28
clone_size: few
cdr3_aa: ASTQPGQDYEQY

cdr3_length: 12
v_call: TRBV9
clone_size: NA
cdr3_aa: ASDGGRDYNEQF

cdr3_length: 15
v_call: TRBV5-5
clone_size: NA
cdr3_aa: ASSYLPGQGSNEKLF

cdr3_length: 12
v_call: TRBV19
clone_size: NA
cdr3_aa: ASSFWREEIEQF

cdr3_length: 12
v_call: TRBV2
clone_size: NA
cdr3_aa: ASSVGRINEKLF

cdr3_length: 13
v_call: TRBV18
clone_size: NA
cdr3_aa: ASSPGGGWDTEAF

cdr3_length: 15
v_call: TRBV4-1
clone_size: NA
cdr3_aa: ASSQERTGLSTDTQY

cdr3_length: 12
v_call: TRBV7-3
clone_size: NA
cdr3_aa: ASSQGLAGDTQY

cdr3_length: 17
v_call: TRBV7-3
clone_size: NA
cdr3_aa: ASSLTPSLAGVGTDTQY

cdr3_length: 13
v_call: TRBV28
clone_size: once
cdr3_aa: ASGKVTGGRIEQF

cdr3_length: 11
v_call: TRBV2
clone_size: NA
cdr3_aa: ASRRDYNEKLF

cdr3_length: 13
v_call: TRBV19
clone_size: NA
cdr3_aa: ASSTPGTSTYEQY

cdr3_length: 10
v_call: TRBV11-2
clone_size: NA
cdr3_aa: ASSRRNTEAF

cdr3_length: 12
v_call: TRBV7-9
clone_size: NA
cdr3_aa: ASSFRAGGETQY

cdr3_length: 13
v_call: TRBV28
clone_size: NA
cdr3_aa: ASTPGTSGSGEQF

cdr3_length: 13
v_call: TRBV28
clone_size: NA
cdr3_aa: ASSGLAYSPYEQY

cdr3_length: 11
v_call: TRBV5-6
clone_size: NA
cdr3_aa: ASSGPSNQPQH

cdr3_length: 12
v_call: TRBV7-9
clone_size: few
cdr3_aa: ASSPSAQNEKLF

cdr3_length: 12
v_call: TRBV4-2
clone_size: NA
cdr3_aa: ASSQPRGGYEQY

cdr3_length: 17
v_call: TRBV2
clone_size: NA
cdr3_aa: ASSHITSGRAQSYNEQF

cdr3_length: 11
v_call: TRBV4-1
clone_size: few
cdr3_aa: ASSQDVNTEAF

cdr3_length: 12
v_call: TRBV30
clone_size: NA
cdr3_aa: AWSRQGVTGELF

cdr3_length: 13
v_call: TRBV11-2
clone_size: NA
cdr3_aa: ASSFGQGASGELF

cdr3_length: 11
v_call: TRBV28
clone_size: NA
cdr3_aa: ASSTPANTEAF

cdr3_length: 13
v_call: TRBV2
clone_size: NA
cdr3_aa: ASSEQGFSTDTQY

cdr3_length: 12
v_call: TRBV30
clone_size: NA
cdr3_aa: AWSVTGANEKLF

cdr3_length: 9
v_call: TRBV20-1
clone_size: few
cdr3_aa: SFARDYEQY

cdr3_length: 14
v_call: TRBV27
clone_size: NA
cdr3_aa: ASSFGPPGGSDTQY

cdr3_length: 11
v_call: TRBV2
clone_size: NA
cdr3_aa: ASTGGNREKLF

cdr3_length: 12
v_call: TRBV27
clone_size: once
cdr3_aa: ASSFSGNNQPQH

cdr3_length: 10
v_call: TRBV5-1
clone_size: NA
cdr3_aa: ASSSFTDTQY

cdr3_length: 12
v_call: TRBV7-9
clone_size: NA
cdr3_aa: ASSLTQSQETQY

cdr3_length: 13
v_call: TRBV19
clone_size: NA
cdr3_aa: ASSVTGGRAGELF

cdr3_length: 12
v_call: TRBV4-1
clone_size: NA
cdr3_aa: ASSRDRGTDTQY

cdr3_length: 9
v_call: TRBV6-1
clone_size: few
cdr3_aa: ASSEPDGAF

cdr3_length: 10
v_call: TRBV29-1
clone_size: NA
cdr3_aa: SSDDGNTEAF

cdr3_length: 12
v_call: TRBV2
clone_size: NA
cdr3_aa: ASIGSGSPYEQY

cdr3_length: 13
v_call: TRBV11-2
clone_size: once
cdr3_aa: ASRFGAGDQETQY

cdr3_length: 10
v_call: TRBV5-5
clone_size: NA
cdr3_aa: ASSSGGYEQY

cdr3_length: 11
v_call: TRBV28
clone_size: NA
cdr3_aa: ASSSRVDETQY

cdr3_length: 14
v_call: TRBV7-6
clone_size: NA
cdr3_aa: ASSLATSGRTGELF

cdr3_length: 15
v_call: TRBV21-1
clone_size: NA
cdr3_aa: ASSNAEGRQSYNEQF

cdr3_length: 11
v_call: TRBV6-1
clone_size: NA
cdr3_aa: ASRTSGQETQY

cdr3_length: 12
v_call: TRBV28
clone_size: NA
cdr3_aa: ASRRRRVNYEQY

cdr3_length: 11
v_call: TRBV6-6
clone_size: NA
cdr3_aa: ASSPSGLGEQY

cdr3_length: 14
v_call: TRBV5-4
clone_size: NA
cdr3_aa: ASSFFSGSKTGELF

cdr3_length: 13
v_call: TRBV11-2
clone_size: NA
cdr3_aa: ASSLEVSVYNEQF

cdr3_length: 14
v_call: TRBV19
clone_size: NA
cdr3_aa: ASSIARDRVNHEQF

cdr3_length: 11
v_call: TRBV7-9
clone_size: NA
cdr3_aa: ASSPRTGFEQY

cdr3_length: 14
v_call: TRBV7-8
clone_size: NA
cdr3_aa: ASSVGTGRSNQPQH

cdr3_length: 14
v_call: TRBV18
clone_size: NA
cdr3_aa: ASSQDPISSQETQY

cdr3_length: 13
v_call: TRBV5-8
clone_size: NA
cdr3_aa: ASSPRGQENEKLF

cdr3_length: 12
v_call: TRBV5-1
clone_size: medium-sized
cdr3_aa: ASSWRQGNYEQY

cdr3_length: 11
v_call: TRBV27
clone_size: once
cdr3_aa: ASSPLLFGELF

cdr3_length: 9
v_call: TRBV30
clone_size: NA
cdr3_aa: AWVMNTEAF

cdr3_length: 10
v_call: TRBV27
clone_size: few
cdr3_aa: ASSSREETQY